The following is a T cell receptor beta chain sequence with its context. The length of the CDR3 is 14 residues. Germline V CDR1 and CDR2: MGHDK, SYGVNS. V gave up 6 bases and J gave up 9 bases, with 18 bases separating them. This record belongs to a study of control samples from healthy donors and cancer patients. Clones were sequenced by immunoSEQ multiplex PCR, and TCRdb holds only the in-frame ones, with some missing. This sample has about 120,000 clones, with 92% found just once. The receptor comes from a man at least 80 years old with head and neck cancer. The sequenced material came from PBMCs. V and J are TRBV25-1 and TRBJ2-1; a weak D match, TRBD2 (5 bases). CDR3 DNA: TGTGCCAGCAGGTCCTTCGAACGAGGGAGTGAGCAGTTCTTC. Its protein product is CASRSFERGSEQFF.